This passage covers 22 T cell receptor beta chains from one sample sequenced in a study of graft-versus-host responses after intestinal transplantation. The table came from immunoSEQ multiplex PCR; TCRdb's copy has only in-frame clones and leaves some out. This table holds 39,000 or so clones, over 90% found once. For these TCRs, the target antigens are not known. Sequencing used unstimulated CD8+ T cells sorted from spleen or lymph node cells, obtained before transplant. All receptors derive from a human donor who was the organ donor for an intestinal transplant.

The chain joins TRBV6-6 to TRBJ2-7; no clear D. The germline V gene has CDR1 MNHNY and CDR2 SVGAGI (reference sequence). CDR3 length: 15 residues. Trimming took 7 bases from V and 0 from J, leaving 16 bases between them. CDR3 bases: TGTGCCAGCACCCATCGGGCGGCGACCTCCTACGAGCAGTACTTC. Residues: CASTHRAATSYEQYF.

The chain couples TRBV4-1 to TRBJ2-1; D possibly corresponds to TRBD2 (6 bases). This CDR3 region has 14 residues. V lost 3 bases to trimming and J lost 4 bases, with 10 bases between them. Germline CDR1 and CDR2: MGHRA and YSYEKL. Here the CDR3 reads CASSQRDSYNEQFF. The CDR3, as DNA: TGCGCCAGCAGCCAGCGGGACTCTTACAATGAGCAGTTCTTC.

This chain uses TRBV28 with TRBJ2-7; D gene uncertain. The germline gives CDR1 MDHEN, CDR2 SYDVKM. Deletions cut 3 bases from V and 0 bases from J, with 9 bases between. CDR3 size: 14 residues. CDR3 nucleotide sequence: TGTGCCAGCAGTTTCGGCCAGACCTCCTACGAGCAGTACTTC. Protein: CASSFGQTSYEQYF. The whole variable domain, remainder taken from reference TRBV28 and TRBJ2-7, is DVKVTQSSRYLVKRTGEKVFLECVQDMDHENMFWYRQDPGLGLRLIYFSYDVKMKEKGDIPEGYSVSREKKERFSLILESASTNQTSMYLCASSFGQTSYEQYFGPGTRLTVT.

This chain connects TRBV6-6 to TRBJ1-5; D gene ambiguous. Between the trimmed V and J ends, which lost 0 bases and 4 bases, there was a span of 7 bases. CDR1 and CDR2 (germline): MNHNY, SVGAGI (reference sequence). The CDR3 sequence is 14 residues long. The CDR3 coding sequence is TGTGCCAGCAGTTACTCGCGGACTAATCAGCCCCAGCATTTT. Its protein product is CASSYSRTNQPQHF.

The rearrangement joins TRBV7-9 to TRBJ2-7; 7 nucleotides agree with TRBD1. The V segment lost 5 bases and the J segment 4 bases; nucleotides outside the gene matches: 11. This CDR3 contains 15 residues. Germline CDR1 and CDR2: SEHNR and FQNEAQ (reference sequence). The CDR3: CASSTRQGDIYEQYF. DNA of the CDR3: TGTGCCAGCAGCACCCGACAGGGCGACATATACGAGCAGTACTTC.

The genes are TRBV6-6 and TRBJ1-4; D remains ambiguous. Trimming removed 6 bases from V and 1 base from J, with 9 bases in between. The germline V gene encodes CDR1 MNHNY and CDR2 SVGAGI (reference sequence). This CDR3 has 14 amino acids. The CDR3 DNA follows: TGTGCCAGCAGCTTACATAGAACTAATGAAAAACTGTTTTTT. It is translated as CASSLHRTNEKLFF.

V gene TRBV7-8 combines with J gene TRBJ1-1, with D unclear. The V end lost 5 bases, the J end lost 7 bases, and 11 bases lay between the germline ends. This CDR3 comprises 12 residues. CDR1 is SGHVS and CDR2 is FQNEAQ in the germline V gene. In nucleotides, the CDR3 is TGTGCCAGCAGCCCGGGAGGAGATGAAGCTTTCTTT. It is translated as CASSPGGDEAFF.

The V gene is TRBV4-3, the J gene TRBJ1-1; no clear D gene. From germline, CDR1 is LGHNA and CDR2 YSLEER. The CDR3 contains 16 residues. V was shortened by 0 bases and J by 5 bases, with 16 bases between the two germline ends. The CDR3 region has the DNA TGCGCCAGCAGCCAAGATCGGGCAGAGATGGGGACTGAAGCTTTCTTT. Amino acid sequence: CASSQDRAEMGTEAFF.

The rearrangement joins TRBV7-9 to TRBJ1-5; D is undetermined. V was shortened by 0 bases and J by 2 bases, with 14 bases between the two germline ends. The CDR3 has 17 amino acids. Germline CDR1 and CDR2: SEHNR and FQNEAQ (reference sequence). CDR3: CASSLAVRSGGNQPQHF. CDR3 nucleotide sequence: TGTGCCAGCAGCTTAGCTGTTAGAAGCGGGGGCAATCAGCCCCAGCATTTT.

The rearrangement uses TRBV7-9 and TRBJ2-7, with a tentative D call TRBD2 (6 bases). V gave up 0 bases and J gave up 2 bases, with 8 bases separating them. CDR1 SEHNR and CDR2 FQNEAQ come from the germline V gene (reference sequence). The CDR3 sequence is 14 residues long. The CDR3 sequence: CASSLARGTYEQYF. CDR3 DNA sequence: TGTGCCAGCAGCTTAGCGCGGGGTACCTACGAGCAGTACTTC.

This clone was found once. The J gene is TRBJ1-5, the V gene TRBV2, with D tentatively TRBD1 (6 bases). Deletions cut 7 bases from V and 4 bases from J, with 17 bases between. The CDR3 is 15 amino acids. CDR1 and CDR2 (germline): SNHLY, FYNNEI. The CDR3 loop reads CASTNRGASNQPQHF. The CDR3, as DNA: TGTGCCAGCACCAATAGGGGGGCTAGTAATCAGCCCCAGCATTTT.

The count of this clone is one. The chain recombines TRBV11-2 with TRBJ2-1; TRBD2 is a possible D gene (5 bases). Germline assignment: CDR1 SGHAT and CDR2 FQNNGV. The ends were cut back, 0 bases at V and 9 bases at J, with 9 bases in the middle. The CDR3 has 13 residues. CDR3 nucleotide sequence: TGTGCCAGCAGCTTAGATATCAGCGGTGAGCAGTTCTTC. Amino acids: CASSLDISGEQFF.

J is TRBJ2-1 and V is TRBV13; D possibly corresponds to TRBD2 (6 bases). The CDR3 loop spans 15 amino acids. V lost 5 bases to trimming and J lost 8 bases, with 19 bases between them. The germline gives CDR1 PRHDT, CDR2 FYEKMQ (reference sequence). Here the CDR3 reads CASSGRLVAVDEQFF. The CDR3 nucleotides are TGTGCCAGCAGCGGACGACTAGTCGCGGTGGATGAGCAGTTCTTC.

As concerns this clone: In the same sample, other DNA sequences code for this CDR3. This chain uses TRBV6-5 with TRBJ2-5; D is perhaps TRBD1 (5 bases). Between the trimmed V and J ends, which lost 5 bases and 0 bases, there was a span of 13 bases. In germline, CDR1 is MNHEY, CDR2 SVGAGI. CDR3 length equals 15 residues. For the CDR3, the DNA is TGTGCCAGCAGTGGACCAGGGCAGCACCAAGAGACCCAGTACTTC. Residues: CASSGPGQHQETQYF.

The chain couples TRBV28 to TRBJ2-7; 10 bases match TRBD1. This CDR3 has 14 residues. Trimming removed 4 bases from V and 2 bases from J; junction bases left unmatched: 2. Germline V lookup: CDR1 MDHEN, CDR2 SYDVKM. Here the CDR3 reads CASSYGQGAYEQYF. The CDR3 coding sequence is TGTGCCAGCAGTTACGGACAGGGGGCCTACGAGCAGTACTTC.

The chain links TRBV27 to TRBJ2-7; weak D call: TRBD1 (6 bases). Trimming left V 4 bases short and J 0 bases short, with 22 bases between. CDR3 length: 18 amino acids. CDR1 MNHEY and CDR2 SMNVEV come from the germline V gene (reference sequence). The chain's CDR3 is CASSYIPLQGRISYEQYF. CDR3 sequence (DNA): TGTGCCAGCAGTTACATTCCGTTACAGGGCCGGATCTCCTACGAGCAGTACTTC.

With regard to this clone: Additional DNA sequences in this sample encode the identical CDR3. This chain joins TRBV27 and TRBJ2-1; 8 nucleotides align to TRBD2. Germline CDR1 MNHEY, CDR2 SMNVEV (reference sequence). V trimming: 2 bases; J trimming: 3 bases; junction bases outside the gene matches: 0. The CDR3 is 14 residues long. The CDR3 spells CASSLAGGYNEQFF. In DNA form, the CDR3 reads TGTGCCAGCAGTTTAGCGGGAGGCTACAATGAGCAGTTCTTC.

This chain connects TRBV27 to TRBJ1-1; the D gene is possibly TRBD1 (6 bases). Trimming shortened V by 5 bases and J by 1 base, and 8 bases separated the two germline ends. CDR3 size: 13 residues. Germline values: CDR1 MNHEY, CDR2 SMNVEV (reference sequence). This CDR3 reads CASSPQGNTEAFF. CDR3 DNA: TGTGCCAGCAGTCCACAGGGGAACACTGAAGCTTTCTTT.

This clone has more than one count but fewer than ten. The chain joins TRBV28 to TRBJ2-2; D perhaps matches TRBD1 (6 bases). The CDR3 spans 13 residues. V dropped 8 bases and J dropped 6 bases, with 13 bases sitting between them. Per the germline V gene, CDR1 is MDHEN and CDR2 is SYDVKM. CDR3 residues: CASRKSGAGELFF. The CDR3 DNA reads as TGTGCCAGCCGTAAATCAGGGGCCGGGGAGCTGTTTTTT.

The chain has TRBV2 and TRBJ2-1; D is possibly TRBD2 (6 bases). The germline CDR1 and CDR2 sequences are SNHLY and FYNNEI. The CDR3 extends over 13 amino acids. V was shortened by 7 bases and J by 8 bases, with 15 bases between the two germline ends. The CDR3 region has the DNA TGTGCCAGCAAATCGACTAGTAGGCATGAGCAGTTCTTC. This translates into CASKSTSRHEQFF.

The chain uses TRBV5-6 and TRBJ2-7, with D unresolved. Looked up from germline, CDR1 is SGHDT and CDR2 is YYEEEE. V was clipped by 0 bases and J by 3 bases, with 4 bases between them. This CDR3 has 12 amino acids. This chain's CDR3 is CASSLGFYEQYF. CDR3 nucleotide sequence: TGTGCCAGCAGCTTGGGGTTCTACGAGCAGTACTTC.

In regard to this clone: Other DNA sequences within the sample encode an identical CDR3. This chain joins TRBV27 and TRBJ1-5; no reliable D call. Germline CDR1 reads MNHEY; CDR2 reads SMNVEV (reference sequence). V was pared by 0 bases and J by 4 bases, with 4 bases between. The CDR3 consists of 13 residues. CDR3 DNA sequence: TGTGCCAGCAGTTTATCCCCGAATCAGCCCCAGCATTTT. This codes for CASSLSPNQPQHF.